This T cell receptor beta chain came from a study of response to subunit inactivated influenza vaccine. Study-wide results and limits: It was suggested by the authors that few new T cells are recruited by each seasonal influenza vaccination.

A single record per CDR3 protein comes from TCRdb applying MiXCR to the RT-PCR reads. Of about 650,000 distinct CDR3 sequences listed, about a sixth were seen once; the top ten hold around a tenth. The V segment lost 4 bases and the J segment 2 bases; nucleotides outside the gene matches: 13. The CDR3 runs 18 residues. Germline CDR1 and CDR2: MDHEN and SYDVKM. This clonotype was seen ten or more times. Its target is unknown. The source of this sequence is a man aged 50 to 59 who received an inactivated influenza vaccine. This chain uses TRBV28 with TRBJ1-5; 8 bases match TRBD1. The specimen was PBMCs from blood, collected 11 to 12 days after vaccination. The CDR3 nucleotides are TGTGCCAGCAGTTCCCCCGGCAGGGGGCGAGCCGGCAATCAGCCCCAGCATTTT. Its protein is CASSSPGRGRAGNQPQHF.